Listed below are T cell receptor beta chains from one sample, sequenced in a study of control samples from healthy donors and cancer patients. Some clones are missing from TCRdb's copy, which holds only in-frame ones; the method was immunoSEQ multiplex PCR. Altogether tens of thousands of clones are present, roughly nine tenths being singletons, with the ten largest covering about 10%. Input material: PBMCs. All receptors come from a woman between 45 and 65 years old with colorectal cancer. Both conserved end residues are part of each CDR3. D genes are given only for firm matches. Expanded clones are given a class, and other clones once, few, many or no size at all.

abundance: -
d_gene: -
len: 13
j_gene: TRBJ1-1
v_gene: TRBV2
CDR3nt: TGTGCCAGCCTCGGGGCAGCGAACACTGAAGCTTTCTTT
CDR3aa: CASLGAANTEAFF

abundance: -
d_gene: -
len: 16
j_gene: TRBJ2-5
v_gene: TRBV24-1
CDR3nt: TGTGCCACCAGTGATTTCGGGTTCGCAGGGGAAGAGACCCAGTACTTC
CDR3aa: CATSDFGFAGEETQYF

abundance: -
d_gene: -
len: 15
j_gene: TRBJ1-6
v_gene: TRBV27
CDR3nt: TGTGCCACCGCTTTAGGCCCTAAGCCTCGATCACCCCTCCACTTT
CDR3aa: CATALGPKPRSPLHF

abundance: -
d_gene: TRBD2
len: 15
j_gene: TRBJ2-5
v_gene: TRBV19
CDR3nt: TGTGCCAGTAGTGGCTGGACTAGCGGGGAAGAGACCCAGTACTTC
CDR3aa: CASSGWTSGEETQYF

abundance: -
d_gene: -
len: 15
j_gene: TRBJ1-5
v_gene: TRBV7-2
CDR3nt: TGTGCCAGCAGCAGCTGGGCAGGGATCAATCAGCCCCAGCATTTT
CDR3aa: CASSSWAGINQPQHF

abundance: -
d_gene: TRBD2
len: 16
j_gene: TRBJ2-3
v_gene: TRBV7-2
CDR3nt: TGTGCCAGCAGCGCACAAGCGGGGGCGGGCACAGATACGCAGTATTTT
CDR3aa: CASSAQAGAGTDTQYF

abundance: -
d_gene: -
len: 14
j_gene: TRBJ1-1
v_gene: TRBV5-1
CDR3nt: TGCGCCAGCAGCTTGAATACGGTGGATACTGAAGCTTTCTTT
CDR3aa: CASSLNTVDTEAFF

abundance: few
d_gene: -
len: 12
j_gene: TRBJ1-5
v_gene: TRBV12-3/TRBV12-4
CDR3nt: TGTGCCAGCAGTTTTAGTGATCAGCCCCAGCATTTT
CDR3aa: CASSFSDQPQHF

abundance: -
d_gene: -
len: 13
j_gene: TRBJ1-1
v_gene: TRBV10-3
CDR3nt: TGTGCCACCGGTGTGGAGGGGAACACTGAAGCTTTCTTT
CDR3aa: CATGVEGNTEAFF

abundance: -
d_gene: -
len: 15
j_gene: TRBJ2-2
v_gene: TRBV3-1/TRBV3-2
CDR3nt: TGTGCCAGCAGCCAAGGTGGGGGGGCCTCCGGGGAGCTGTTTTTT
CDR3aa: CASSQGGGASGELFF

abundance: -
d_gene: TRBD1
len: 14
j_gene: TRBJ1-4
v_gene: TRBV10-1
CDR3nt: TGCGCCAGCAGCGGAGGACAGGGGAATGAAAAACTGTTTTTT
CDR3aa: CASSGGQGNEKLFF

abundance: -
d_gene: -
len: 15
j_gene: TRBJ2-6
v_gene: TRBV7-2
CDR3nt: TGTGCCAGCATGCAGGGAGGAGCTGGGGCCAACGTCCTGACTTTC
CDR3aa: CASMQGGAGANVLTF

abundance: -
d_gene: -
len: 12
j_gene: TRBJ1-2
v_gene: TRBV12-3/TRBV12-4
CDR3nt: TGTGCCAGCACCTACAGGGAGGAAGGCTACACCTTC
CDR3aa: CASTYREEGYTF

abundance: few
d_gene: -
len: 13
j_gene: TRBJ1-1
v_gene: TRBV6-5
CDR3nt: TGTGCCAGCAGTTACGCAGCGAACACTGAAGCTTTCTTT
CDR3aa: CASSYAANTEAFF

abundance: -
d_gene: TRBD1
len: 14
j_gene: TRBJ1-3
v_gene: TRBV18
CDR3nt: TGTGCCAGCTCAGAGACAGGGACTGGAAACACCATATATTTT
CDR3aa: CASSETGTGNTIYF

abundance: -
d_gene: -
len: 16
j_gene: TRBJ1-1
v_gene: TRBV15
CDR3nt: TGTGCCACCAGCAGAGATCGGGGGGCAGGGAGTAAAGAAGCTTTCTTT
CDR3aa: CATSRDRGAGSKEAFF

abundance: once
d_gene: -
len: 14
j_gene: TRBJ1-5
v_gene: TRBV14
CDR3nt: TGTGCCAGCAGCCAAAGCAGCTCCAATCAGCCCCAGCATTTT
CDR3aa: CASSQSSSNQPQHF

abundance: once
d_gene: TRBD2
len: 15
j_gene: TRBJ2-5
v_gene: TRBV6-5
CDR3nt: TGTGCCAGCAGTTGGCTGGTAGCGGGGCATGAGACCCAGTACTTC
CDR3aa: CASSWLVAGHETQYF

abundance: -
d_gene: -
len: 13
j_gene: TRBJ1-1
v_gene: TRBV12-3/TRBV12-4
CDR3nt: TGTGCCAGCAGTTTAGCAGGGGGCACTGAAGCTTTCTTT
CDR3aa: CASSLAGGTEAFF

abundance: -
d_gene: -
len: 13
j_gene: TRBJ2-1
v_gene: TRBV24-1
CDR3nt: TGTGCCACCAGTGACGGGTCACTCGGGGAGCAGTTCTTC
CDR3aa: CATSDGSLGEQFF

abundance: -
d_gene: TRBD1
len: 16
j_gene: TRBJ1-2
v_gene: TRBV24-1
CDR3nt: TGTGCCACCAGTGATTGGAGGGGACAGGGCAACTATGGCTACACCTTC
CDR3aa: CATSDWRGQGNYGYTF

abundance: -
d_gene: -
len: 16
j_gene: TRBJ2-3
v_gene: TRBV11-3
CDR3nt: TGTGCCAGCAGCGGACTCGGAAGGGTTCGGGGAGATACGCAGTATTTT
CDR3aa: CASSGLGRVRGDTQYF

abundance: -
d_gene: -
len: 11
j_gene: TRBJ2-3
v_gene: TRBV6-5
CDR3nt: TGTGCCGCCACAGGGCGGGATACGCAGTATTTT
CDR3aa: CAATGRDTQYF

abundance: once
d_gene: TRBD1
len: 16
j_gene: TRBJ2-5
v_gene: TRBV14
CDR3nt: TGTGCCAGCAGCCAAGTAGGGACAGGGGTCGGAGAGACCCAGTACTTC
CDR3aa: CASSQVGTGVGETQYF

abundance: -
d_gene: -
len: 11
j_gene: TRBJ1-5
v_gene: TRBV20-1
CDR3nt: TGCAGTGCTGGGGGGGGTCAGCCCCAGCATTTT
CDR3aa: CSAGGGQPQHF

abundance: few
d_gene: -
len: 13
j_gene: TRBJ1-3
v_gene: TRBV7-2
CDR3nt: TGTGCCAGCAGCGAGTATTCTGGAAACACCATATATTTT
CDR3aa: CASSEYSGNTIYF

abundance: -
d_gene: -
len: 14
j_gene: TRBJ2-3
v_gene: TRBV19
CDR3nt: TGTGCCAGTAGACTCCGGGAAAGTACAGATACGCAGTATTTT
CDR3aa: CASRLRESTDTQYF

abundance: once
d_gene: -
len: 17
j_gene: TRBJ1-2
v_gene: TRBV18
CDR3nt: TGTGCCAGCTCACAAACCGTACCGACGACAGGCAACTATGGCTACACCTTC
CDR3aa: CASSQTVPTTGNYGYTF

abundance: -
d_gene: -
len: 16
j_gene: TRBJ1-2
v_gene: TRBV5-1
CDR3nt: TGCGCCAGCAGCTTGGGGGCCCCGGGGGCGGTCTATGGCTACACCTTC
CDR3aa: CASSLGAPGAVYGYTF

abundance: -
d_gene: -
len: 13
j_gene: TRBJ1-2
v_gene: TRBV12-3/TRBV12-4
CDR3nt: TGTGCCAGCAGTTTAGGCCGGGAAAGAGGCTACACCTTC
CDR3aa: CASSLGRERGYTF

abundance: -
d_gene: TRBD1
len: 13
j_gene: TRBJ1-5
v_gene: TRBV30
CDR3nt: TGTGCCTGGGACAGGGCGGGGAATCAGCCCCAGCATTTT
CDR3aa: CAWDRAGNQPQHF

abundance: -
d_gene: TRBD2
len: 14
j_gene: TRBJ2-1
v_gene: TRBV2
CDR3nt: TGTGCCAGCAGTACCGGGACTAGCGGGGCTGAGCAGTTCTTC
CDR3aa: CASSTGTSGAEQFF

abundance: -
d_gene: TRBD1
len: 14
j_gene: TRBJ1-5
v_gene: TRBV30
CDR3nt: TGTGCCTGGAGTGTACAGGGGGGCAATCAGCCCCAGCATTTT
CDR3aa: CAWSVQGGNQPQHF

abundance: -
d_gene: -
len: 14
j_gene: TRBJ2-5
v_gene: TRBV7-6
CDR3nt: TGTGCCAGCAGCTTAGCCGGCAGGGGCGAGACCCAGTACTTC
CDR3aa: CASSLAGRGETQYF

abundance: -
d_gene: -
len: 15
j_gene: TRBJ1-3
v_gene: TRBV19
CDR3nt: TGTGCCACCCGAGGGCAGGGATCAATCGGAAACACCATATATTTT
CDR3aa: CATRGQGSIGNTIYF

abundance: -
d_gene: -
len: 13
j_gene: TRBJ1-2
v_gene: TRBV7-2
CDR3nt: TGTGCCAGCAGCTTGGGTAGGGACTATGGCTACACCTTC
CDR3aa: CASSLGRDYGYTF

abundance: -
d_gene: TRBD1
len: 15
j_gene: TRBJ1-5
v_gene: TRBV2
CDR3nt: TGTGCCAGCAACCAAGGACAGGGCTGGAATCAGCCCCAGCATTTT
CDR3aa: CASNQGQGWNQPQHF

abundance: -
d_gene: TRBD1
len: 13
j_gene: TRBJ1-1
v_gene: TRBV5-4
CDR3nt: TGTGCCAGCAGCGAGGACAGGGTAACTGAAGCTTTCTTT
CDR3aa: CASSEDRVTEAFF

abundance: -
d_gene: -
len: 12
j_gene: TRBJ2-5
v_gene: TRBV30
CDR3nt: TGTGCCTGTGTGGCAGGCCAAGAGACCCAGTACTTC
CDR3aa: CACVAGQETQYF

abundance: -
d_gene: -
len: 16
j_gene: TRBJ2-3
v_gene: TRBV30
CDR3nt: TGTGCCTGGAAATTGGGGCAGGGATATACCTCAGATACGCAGTATTTT
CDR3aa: CAWKLGQGYTSDTQYF

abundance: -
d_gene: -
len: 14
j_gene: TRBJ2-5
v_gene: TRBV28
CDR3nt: TGTGCCAGCAGTTTTCAGGGGCGCGGCGAGACCCAGTACTTC
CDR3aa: CASSFQGRGETQYF

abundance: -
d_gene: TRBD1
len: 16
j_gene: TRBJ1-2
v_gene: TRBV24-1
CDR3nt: TGTGCCACCAGTGATTCATCCGCCGGGACAGGCTATGGCTACACCTTC
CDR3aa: CATSDSSAGTGYGYTF

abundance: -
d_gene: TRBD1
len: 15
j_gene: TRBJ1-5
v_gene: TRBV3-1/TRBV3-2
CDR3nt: TGTGCCAGCAGTCCCGGGACAGTTAGCAATCAGCCCCAGCATTTT
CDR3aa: CASSPGTVSNQPQHF

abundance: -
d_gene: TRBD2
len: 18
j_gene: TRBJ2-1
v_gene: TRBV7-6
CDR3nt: TGTGCCAGCAGCTTAGTCGTAGCGGGGGGGATGGGGAAAAATGAGCAGTTCTTC
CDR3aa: CASSLVVAGGMGKNEQFF

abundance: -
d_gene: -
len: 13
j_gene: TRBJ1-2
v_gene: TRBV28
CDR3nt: TGTGCCACCGAGCAACTAACTAACTATGGCTACACCTTC
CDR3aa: CATEQLTNYGYTF

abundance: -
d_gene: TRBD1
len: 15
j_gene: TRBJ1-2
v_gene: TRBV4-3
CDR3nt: TGCGCCAGCAGCCAAGCCCGACAGGGAGGCTATGGCTACACCTTC
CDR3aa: CASSQARQGGYGYTF

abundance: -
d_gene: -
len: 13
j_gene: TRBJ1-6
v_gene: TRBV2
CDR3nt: TGTGCCAGCACGAGCTCCTATAATTCACCCCTCCACTTT
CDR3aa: CASTSSYNSPLHF

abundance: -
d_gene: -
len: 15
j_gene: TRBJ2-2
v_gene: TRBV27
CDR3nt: TGTGCCAGCAGTTTATACAAGACACGCACCGGGGAGCTGTTTTTT
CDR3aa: CASSLYKTRTGELFF

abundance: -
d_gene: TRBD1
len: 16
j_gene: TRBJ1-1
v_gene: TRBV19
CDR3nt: TGTGCCAGTAGTACTTACCGACAGGGAGGAAACACTGAAGCTTTCTTT
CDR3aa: CASSTYRQGGNTEAFF

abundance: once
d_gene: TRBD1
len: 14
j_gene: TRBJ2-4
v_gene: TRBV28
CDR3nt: TGTGCCAGCAGTGAGGCAACAGGGGAAAACATTCAGTACTTC
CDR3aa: CASSEATGENIQYF

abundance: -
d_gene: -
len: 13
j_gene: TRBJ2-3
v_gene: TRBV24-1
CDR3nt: TGTGCCACCGAGTCCGGGTGGAGAGATACGCAGTATTTT
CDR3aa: CATESGWRDTQYF

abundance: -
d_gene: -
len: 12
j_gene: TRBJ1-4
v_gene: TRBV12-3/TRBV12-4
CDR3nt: TGTGCCAGCAGTTTTACGGACGAAAAACTGTTTTTT
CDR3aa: CASSFTDEKLFF

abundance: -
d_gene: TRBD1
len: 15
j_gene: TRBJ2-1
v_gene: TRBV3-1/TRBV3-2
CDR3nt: TGTACCAGCAGCCAAGCCGGAGAGGGGGCGCGGGAGCAGTTCTTC
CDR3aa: CTSSQAGEGAREQFF

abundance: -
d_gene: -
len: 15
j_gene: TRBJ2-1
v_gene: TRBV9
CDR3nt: TGTGCCAGCAACTACGATGGGGCCTCCTACAATGAGCAGTTCTTC
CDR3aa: CASNYDGASYNEQFF

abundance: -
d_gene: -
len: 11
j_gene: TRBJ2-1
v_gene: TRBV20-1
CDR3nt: TGCAGTGCCCTCCTAAGGAATGAGCAGTTCTTC
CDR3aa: CSALLRNEQFF

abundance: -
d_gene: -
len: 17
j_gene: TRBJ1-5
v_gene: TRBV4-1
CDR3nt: TGCGCCAGCAGCCAAGATTCGGGGAGGGGTATCGATCAGCCCCAGCATTTT
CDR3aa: CASSQDSGRGIDQPQHF

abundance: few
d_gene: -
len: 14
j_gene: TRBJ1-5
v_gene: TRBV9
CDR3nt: TGTGCCAGCAGCGTAGATTCCAGCAATCAGCCCCAGCATTTT
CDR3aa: CASSVDSSNQPQHF

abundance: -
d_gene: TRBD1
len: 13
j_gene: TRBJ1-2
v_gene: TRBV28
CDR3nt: TGTGCCAGCAGCCCGGGACAGTTCGGGGGCTACACCTTC
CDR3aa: CASSPGQFGGYTF

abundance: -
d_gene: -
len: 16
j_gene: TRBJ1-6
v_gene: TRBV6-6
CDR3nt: TGTGCCAGCAGTTACGGGCGGAGGTACGGGAATTCACCCCTCCACTTT
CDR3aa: CASSYGRRYGNSPLHF